This T cell receptor beta chain emerged from a study of blood T cell repertoires in COVID-19. CDR3 length equals 19 residues. The germline gives CDR1 SGHTA, CDR2 FQGNSA. V lost 4 bases and J lost 0; bases outside the gene matches: 13. The method was immunoSEQ multiplex PCR; TCRdb's version includes in-frame clones alone and lacks a portion of them. Of hundreds of thousands of clones in the sample, approximately 88% were seen once. The receptor was derived from a man aged 55 to 70 who had recovered from COVID-19. This chain joins TRBV7-2 and TRBJ2-3; the match to TRBD1 covers 10 bases. Material for sequencing was peripheral blood. This chain's CDR3 is CASSSRDRGRGESTDTQYF. CDR3 sequence (DNA): TGTGCCAGCAGCTCCCGAGACAGGGGGCGCGGAGAAAGCACAGATACGCAGTATTTT.